Below, one T cell receptor beta chain is given with its context. Its antigen specificity is not known. No base-level quality is on record; no much larger clone is a single base apart. This record comes from a study of long-term antiretroviral therapy in people with HIV (dated by TCRdb to the early 2020s). With respect to the entire study: The earliest samples were collected about a decade before the 2015 WHO recommendation for immediate ART, when ART was typically delayed until CD4 counts fell. About 35% of the 30 participants with HIV were female. A total of some 210 cryopreserved PBMC samples were contributed to the cohort by 30 adults with confirmed HIV infection, with samples collected serially over a mean of 6 years (range 1-12). No cross-contamination during QIAcube processing was shown when test extractions of a monoclonal T-cell line were performed alongside about 30 polyclonal samples. A retrospective serial study tested whether ART initiation and durable HIV suppression were associated with changes in peripheral blood TRB repertoire composition and diversity.

Participants were included only if at least one PBMC sample before ART initiation and at least two post-ART samples were available. Every participant with HIV received treatment in the United States of America. Cryopreserved samples of about 0.9-11 million PBMC were thawed and washed before DNA extraction. At the time of the earliest PBMC sample, participants with HIV were aged between about 23 and 55 years. PBMC samples were contributed by each participant from 1-4 timepoints before ART initiation and 2-8 timepoints after ART initiation, with a median of 7 samples. Serial HIV viral load, CD4+ T-cell count, ART history and demographic data were obtained for every participant. Genomic DNA was extracted from unsorted PBMC with a Qiagen kit on a QIAcube, with processing performed in batches of 12 samples. Paper-wide results and their limitations: Starting ART was linked to a significant rise in TRB diversity, yet even after long-term ART the diversity remained significantly lower than in transplant donor controls. The repertoire was dominated across all time points by expanded TRB clones identified before ART initiation, although this dominance was seen to fluctuate and to decrease in many PLHIV after ART. Inferences about post-ART repertoire changes are limited because no data were available on ART adherence, viral resistance or therapy changes. Owing to limited PBMC availability, only the TCR beta chain was sequenced, without alpha chain pairing. Because pre-ART samples had limited cell numbers, profiling was done on unsorted PBMC rather than on sorted CD4+ and CD8+ T cells. CDR3 length ranges in HIV repertoires were narrower than in controls, and network structure suggested an antigen-experienced repertoire with only a slight naive shift after ART. Samples dated from 2004 to 2017, and the ART regimens used may be less effective than current ones.

The immunoSEQ hsTCRB v3.0 assay was used at survey level resolution for TRB variable region sequencing. A depth of roughly 35,000-55,000 T-cell genomes per sample was targeted for TRB sequencing. TRB libraries were pooled and sequenced on an Illumina MiSeq using a v3 150-cycle kit. The study's processing was this. Repertoire analysis was run in R within a reproducible Nextflow workflow that covered QC, data transformation and analysis. LymphoSeq2, an R package for exploring AIRR-Seq data, was used to implement the custom analyses. A few samples yielding fewer than 5000 total TRB sequences were excluded, leaving 188 analyzed HIV repertoires. Among the approximately 190 retained HIV repertoires, approximately 61 were collected before ART initiation and roughly 130 after ART initiation. Repertoires were downsampled to 5000 TRB nucleotide sequences, with summary statistics averaged over 100 downsampling iterations. TRB sequences were retained for analysis only if CDR3 regions of at least seven amino acids were present. A Shannon entropy-derived clonality score and the Gini coefficient were used to measure diversity. In the repertoire networks, any two of the top 5000 CDR3 amino acid sequences were linked whenever the two sequences differed by an edit distance of one. Antigen specificity groups and MHC restriction were predicted for TRB CDR3 amino acid sequences with GLIPH2. CDR3 amino acid sequences were matched against VDJdb and McPAS-TCR to flag known CMV, EBV, HIV or tissue antigen associations. Pre-ART, post-ART and control groups were compared with Wilcoxon signed-rank tests and Holm-Bonferroni correction. TCRdb carries this immuneACCESS record with in-frame sequences only. Its versions omit some clonotypes, under half of them owing to an unresolved V gene in the studies checked, with the rest unexplained. V and J calls and clone size come straight from that table; D and trimming were deduced from the DNA. Present in this sample are about 30,000 clones, roughly 96% of which were seen just once. 7.5% to 9% of the sample belongs to the ten largest clones.

The source is a man aged 25 to 45 with HIV. The input for sequencing was unsorted PBMCs, taken more than 6 years after starting antiretroviral therapy.

The CDR3 corresponds to CASRRQGGGYTF. The nucleotide sequence is TGTGCCAGCAGGAGACAGGGTGGAGGCTACACCTTC. This chain joins TRBV2 to TRBJ1-2; 7 middle bases align to TRBD1. Including the terminal cysteine and phenylalanine, the CDR3 comprises 12 residues. Only the CDR3 portion is preserved as DNA: 36 bases, with reading frame beginning at the first base. V has 6 bases trimmed and J has 8 bases trimmed; junction bases matching no gene number 6. CDR1 SNHLY and CDR2 FYNNEI were looked up in the germline V gene.